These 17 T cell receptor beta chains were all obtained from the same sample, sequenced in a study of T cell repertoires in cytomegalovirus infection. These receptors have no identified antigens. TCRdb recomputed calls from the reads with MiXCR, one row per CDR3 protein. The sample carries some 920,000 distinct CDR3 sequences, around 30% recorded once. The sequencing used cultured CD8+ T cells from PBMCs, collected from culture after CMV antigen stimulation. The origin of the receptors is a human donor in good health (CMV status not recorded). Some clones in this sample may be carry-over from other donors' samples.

The DNA of the CDR3 is TGTGCCATCAGTGAAGACTGGGACACTGAAGCTTTCTTT. Protein product: CAISEDWDTEAFF. The chain links TRBV10-3 to TRBJ1-1, with no clear D. The CDR3 loop spans 13 amino acids. Trimming removed 3 bases from V and 3 bases from J, with 8 bases in between. Germline V lookup: CDR1 ENHRY, CDR2 SYGVKD.

The CDR3 nucleotides are TGTGCCAGCAGCTTCGGACAGGGGGCGAAGGCCGGCTGTGGGTACGAGCAGTACGTC. Translation gives CASSFGQGAKAGCGYEQYV. V and J are TRBV7-3 and TRBJ2-7, with 11 bases identical to TRBD1. The CDR3 contains 19 residues. Per the germline V gene, CDR1 is SGHTA and CDR2 is FQGTGA. V dropped 3 bases and J dropped 4; count of bases not matched to a gene: 17.

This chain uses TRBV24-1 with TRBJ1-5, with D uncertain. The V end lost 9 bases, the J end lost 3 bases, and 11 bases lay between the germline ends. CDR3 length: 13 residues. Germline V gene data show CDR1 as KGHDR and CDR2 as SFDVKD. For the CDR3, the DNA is TGTGCCACCGGTGTGGGTAACAATCAGCCCCAGCATTTT. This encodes CATGVGNNQPQHF.

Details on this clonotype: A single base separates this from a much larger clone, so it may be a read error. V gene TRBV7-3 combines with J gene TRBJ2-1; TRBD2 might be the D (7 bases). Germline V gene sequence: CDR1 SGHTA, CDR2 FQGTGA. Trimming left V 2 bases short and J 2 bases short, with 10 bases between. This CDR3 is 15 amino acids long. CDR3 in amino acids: CASSLAGAAYNEQFF. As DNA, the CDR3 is TGTGCCAGCAGCTTAGCGGGGGCGGCCTACAATGAGCAGTTCTTC.

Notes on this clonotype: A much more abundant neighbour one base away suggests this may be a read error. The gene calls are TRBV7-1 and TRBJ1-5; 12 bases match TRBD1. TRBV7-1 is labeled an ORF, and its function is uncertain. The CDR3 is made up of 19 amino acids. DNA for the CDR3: TGTGCCAACAGCCCCAACCCGGGACAGGGGGCATCCAGCAATCAGCCCCAGCATTTT. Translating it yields CANSPNPGQGASSNQPQHF.

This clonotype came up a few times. Here the CDR3 DNA reads TGTGCCATCGGGGGACTAGCGGAAACCTACGAGCAGTACTTC. Translating it yields CAIGGLAETYEQYF. The rearrangement links TRBV10-3 to TRBJ2-7; 11 bases match TRBD2. CDR1 and CDR2 (germline): ENHRY, SYGVKD. Trimming cost V 8 bases and J 2 bases; bases outside gene matches: 5. The CDR3 spans 14 residues.

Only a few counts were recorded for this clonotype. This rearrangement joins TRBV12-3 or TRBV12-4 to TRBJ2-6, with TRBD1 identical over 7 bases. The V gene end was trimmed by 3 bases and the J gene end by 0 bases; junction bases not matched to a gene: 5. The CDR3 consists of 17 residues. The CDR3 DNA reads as TGTGCCAGCAGTTTGGGGACAGAAAGCTCTGGGGCCAACGTCCTGACTTTC. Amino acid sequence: CASSLGTESSGANVLTF.

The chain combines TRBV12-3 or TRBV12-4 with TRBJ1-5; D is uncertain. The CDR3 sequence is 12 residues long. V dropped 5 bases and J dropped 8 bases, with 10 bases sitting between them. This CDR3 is CASSGPGEPQHF. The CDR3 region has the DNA TGTGCCAGCAGTGGTCCCGGGGAGCCCCAGCATTTT.

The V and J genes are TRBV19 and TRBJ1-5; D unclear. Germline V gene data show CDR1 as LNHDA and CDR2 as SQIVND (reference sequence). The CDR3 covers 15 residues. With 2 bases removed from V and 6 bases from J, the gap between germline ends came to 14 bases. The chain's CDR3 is CASSIILGVSQPQHF. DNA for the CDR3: TGTGCCAGTAGTATAATTTTAGGTGTCAGTCAGCCCCAGCATTTT.

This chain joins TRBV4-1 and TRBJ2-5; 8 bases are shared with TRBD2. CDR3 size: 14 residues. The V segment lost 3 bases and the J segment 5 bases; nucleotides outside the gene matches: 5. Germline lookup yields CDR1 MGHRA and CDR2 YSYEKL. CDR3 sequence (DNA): TGCGCCAGCAGCCACCAAGCGGGGGACGAGACCCAGTACTTC. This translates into CASSHQAGDETQYF.

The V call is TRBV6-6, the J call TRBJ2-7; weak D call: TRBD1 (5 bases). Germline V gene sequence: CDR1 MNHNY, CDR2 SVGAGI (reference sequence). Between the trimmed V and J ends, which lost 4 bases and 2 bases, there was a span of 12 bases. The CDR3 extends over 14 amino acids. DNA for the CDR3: TGTGCCAGCAGTTCACGTGGGGCCGCCTACGAGCAGTACTTC. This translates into CASSSRGAAYEQYF.

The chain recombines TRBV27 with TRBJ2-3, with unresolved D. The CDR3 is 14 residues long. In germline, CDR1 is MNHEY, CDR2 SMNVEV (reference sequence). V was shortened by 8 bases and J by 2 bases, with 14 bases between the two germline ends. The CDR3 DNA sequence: TGTGCCAGCCGCACGTTGGGATCCACAGATACGCAGTATTTT. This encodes CASRTLGSTDTQYF.

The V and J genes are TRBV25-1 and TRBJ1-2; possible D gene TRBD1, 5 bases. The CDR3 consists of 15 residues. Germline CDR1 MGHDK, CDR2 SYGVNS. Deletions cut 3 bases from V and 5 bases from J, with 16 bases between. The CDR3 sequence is CASSDRDRARYGYTF. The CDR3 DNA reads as TGTGCCAGCAGTGATCGGGACCGAGCTCGGTATGGCTACACCTTC.

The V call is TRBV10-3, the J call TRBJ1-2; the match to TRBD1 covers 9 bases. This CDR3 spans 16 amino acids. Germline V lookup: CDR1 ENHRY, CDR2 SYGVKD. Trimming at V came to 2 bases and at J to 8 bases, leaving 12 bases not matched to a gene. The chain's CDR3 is CAISEGQGPALGGYTF. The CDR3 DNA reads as TGTGCCATCAGTGAGGGACAGGGGCCAGCGTTAGGCGGCTACACCTTC.

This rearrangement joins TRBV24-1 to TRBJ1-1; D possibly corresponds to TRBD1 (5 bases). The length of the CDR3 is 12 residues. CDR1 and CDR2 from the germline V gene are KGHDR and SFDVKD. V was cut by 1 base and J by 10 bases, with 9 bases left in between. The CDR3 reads CATSDFGGGAFF. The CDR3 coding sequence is TGTGCCACCAGTGATTTCGGGGGTGGAGCTTTCTTT.

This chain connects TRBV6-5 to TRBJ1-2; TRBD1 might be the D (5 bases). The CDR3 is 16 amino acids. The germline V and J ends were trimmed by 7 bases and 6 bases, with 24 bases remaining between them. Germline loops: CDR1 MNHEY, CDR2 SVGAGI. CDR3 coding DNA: TGTGCCAGCACCCCGACAGATGTGTGGGAGGGCGATGGCTACACCTTC. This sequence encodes CASTPTDVWEGDGYTF.

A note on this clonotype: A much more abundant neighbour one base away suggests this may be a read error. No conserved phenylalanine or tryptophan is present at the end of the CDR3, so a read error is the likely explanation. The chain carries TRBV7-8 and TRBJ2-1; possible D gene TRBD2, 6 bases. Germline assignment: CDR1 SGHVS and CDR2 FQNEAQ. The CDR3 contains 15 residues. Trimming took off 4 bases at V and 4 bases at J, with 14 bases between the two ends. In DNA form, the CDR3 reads TGTGCCAGCAGCTCCCCCGGGGGTTATTACAATGAGCAGTTCTCC. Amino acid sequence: CASSSPGGYYNEQFS.